This TCR beta chain was sequenced for a study of T cell responses to AZD1222 COVID-19 vaccine. Study results and limitations: Reportedly, nearly half the spike-specific TCRs target unmutated variant regions. Rises in breadth and depth of Spike-specific TCRs came after two AZD1222 doses.

Clones were read by immunoSEQ multiplex PCR, and TCRdb kept only the in-frame ones, dropping some. Of some 150,000 clones detected, approximately 85% appear once; the ten largest clones hold 8%. Remarks on this clone: Antigen specificity is unknown.

The clonotype was recovered from an adult in good health. Sequencing was performed on peripheral blood, taken on day 0 of AZD1222 vaccination.

CDR3 protein: CASSYVPGFNYGYTF. CDR3 coding DNA: TGTGCCAGCAGTTACGTCCCGGGATTTAACTATGGCTACACCTTC. The J gene is TRBJ1-2, the V gene TRBV6-7; D uncertain. TRBV6-7 falls under the ORF class, with uncertain function. There are 15 residues in the CDR3. V dropped 2 bases and J dropped 1 base, with 11 bases sitting between them.